This note documents a single TCR beta chain sequence. Its antigen is not known. This sample was taken from a study of T-cell memory formation after mild COVID-19. Whole-study findings and limits: Day 15 to 85 contractors were CD4/CD8 balanced; later expanders leaned CD4+. CD4+ contracting clones were mainly CM and EM; CD8+ ones, EMRA.

TCRdb recomputed calls from the 5' RACE reads with MiXCR, one row per CDR3 protein. The sample shows roughly 170,000 distinct CDR3 sequences, roughly a fifth of them seen only once. Germline CDR1 MGHDK, CDR2 SYGVNS. The V end lost 2 bases, the J end lost 7 bases, and 5 bases lay between the germline ends. The CDR3 spans 12 residues. The chain employs TRBV25-1 and TRBJ2-2, with D possibly TRBD2 on 5 matching bases. Sequencing was performed on PBMCs or a T cell subset sorted from them (not recorded which). This TCR was recovered from an adult woman who had mild COVID-19 (a few samples of this study predate the infection). Cell type and time point are not known. Written as DNA, the CDR3 is TGTGCCAGCAGTGAACGGGACGGGGAGCTGTTTTTT. It encodes CASSERDGELFF.